This T cell receptor (beta chain) originates from a study of blood T cell repertoires in COVID-19. Assay: immunoSEQ multiplex PCR; the TCRdb copy retains only in-frame clones and omits some. The repertoire holds hundreds of thousands of clones, with roughly 84% as singletons. This clone was found a few times. The germline V gene encodes CDR1 ENHRY and CDR2 SYGVKD. Trimming took 3 bases from V and 4 from J, leaving 9 bases between them. The CDR3 has 13 amino acids. The material sequenced was peripheral blood. The rearrangement uses TRBV10-3 and TRBJ1-2; possible D gene TRBD1, 5 bases. The sequence came from a woman aged 40 to 49 with active or convalescent COVID-19. In DNA, the CDR3 is TGTGCCATCAGTGATGGGGCGGCCTATGGCTACACCTTC. This translates into CAISDGAAYGYTF.